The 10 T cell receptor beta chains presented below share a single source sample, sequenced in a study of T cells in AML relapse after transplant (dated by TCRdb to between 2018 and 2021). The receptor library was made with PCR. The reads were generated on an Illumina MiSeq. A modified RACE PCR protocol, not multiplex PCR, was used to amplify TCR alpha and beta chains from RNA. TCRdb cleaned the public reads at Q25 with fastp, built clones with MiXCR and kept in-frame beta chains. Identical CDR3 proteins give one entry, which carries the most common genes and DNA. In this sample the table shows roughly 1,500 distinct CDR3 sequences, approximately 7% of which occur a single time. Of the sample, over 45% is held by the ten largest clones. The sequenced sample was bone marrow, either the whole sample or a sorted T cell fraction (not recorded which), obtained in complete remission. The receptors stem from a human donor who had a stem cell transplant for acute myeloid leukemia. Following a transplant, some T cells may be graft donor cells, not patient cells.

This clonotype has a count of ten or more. The CDR3 is CASSPWGGGRDEQFF. Written as DNA, the CDR3 is TGTGCCAGCAGCCCCTGGGGAGGGGGCAGGGATGAGCAGTTCTTC. This chain uses TRBV9 with TRBJ2-1; either TRBD1 or TRBD2 may fit D (7 bases each). V lost 4 bases to trimming and J lost 8 bases, with 19 bases between them. This CDR3 comprises 15 residues. Germline V gene sequence: CDR1 SGDLS, CDR2 YYNGEE.

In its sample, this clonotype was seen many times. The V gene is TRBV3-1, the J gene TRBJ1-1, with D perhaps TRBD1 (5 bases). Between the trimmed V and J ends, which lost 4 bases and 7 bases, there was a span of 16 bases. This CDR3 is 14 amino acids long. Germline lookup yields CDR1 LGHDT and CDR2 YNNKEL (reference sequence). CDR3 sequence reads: CASSPRGGRSEAFF. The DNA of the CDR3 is TGTGCCAGCAGCCCCCGCGGGGGACGGAGTGAAGCTTTCTTT.

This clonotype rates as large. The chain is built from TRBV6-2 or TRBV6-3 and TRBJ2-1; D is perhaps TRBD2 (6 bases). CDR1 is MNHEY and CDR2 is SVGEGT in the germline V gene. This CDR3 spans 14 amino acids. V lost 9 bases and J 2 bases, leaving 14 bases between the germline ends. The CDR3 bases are TGTGCCAGGGAGGGGCGGTCGCCCTACAATGAGCAGTTCTTC. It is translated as CAREGRSPYNEQFF.

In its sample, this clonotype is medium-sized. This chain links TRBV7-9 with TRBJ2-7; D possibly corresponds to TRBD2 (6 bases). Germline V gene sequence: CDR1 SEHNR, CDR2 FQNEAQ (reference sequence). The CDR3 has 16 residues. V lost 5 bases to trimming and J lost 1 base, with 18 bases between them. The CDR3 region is CASSLTGRELSYEQYF. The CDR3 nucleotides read TGTGCCAGCAGCCTCACAGGACGGGAGTTATCCTACGAGCAGTACTTC.

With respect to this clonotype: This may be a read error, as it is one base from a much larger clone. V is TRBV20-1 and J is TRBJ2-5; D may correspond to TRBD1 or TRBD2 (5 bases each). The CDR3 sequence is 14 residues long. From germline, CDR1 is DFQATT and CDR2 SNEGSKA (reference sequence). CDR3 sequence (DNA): TGCAGTGCGCCGGTCGGGCTATCTGGGGGAGAGCCCCACTTC. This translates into CSAPVGLSGGEPHF.

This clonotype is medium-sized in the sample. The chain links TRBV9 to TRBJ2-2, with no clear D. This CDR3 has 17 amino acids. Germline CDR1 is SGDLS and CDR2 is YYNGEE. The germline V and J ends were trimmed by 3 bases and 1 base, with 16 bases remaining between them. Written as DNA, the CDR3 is TGTGCCAGCAGCGCCCCCCGACTCATCTTGAACACCGGGGAGCTGTTTTTT. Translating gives CASSAPRLILNTGELFF.

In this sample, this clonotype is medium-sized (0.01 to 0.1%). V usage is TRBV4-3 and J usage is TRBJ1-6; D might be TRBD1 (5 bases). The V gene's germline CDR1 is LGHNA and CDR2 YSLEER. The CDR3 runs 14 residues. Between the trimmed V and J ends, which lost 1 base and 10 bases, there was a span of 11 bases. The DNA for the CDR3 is TGCGCCAGCAGCCAAGGAGCAGGGACCTCACCCCTCCACTTT. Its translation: CASSQGAGTSPLHF.

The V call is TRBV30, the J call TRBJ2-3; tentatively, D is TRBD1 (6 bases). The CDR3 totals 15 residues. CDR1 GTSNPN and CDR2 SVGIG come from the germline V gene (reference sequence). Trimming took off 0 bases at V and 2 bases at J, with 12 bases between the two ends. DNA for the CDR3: TGTGCCTGGAGTGTAGAAGGGGGACCCACAGATACGCAGTATTTT. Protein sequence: CAWSVEGGPTDTQYF.

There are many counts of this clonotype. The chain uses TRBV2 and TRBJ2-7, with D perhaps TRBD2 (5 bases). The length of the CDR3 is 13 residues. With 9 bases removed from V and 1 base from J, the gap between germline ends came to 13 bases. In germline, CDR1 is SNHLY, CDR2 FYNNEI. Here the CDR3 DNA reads TGTGCCAGTCGCTCAGCGGATTCCTACGAGCAGTACTTC. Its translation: CASRSADSYEQYF.

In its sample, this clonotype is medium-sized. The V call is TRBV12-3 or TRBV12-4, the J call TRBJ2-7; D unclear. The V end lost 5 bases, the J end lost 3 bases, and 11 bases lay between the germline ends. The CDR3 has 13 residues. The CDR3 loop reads CASSASHLYEQYF. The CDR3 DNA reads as TGTGCCAGCAGTGCAAGTCACCTCTACGAGCAGTACTTC.